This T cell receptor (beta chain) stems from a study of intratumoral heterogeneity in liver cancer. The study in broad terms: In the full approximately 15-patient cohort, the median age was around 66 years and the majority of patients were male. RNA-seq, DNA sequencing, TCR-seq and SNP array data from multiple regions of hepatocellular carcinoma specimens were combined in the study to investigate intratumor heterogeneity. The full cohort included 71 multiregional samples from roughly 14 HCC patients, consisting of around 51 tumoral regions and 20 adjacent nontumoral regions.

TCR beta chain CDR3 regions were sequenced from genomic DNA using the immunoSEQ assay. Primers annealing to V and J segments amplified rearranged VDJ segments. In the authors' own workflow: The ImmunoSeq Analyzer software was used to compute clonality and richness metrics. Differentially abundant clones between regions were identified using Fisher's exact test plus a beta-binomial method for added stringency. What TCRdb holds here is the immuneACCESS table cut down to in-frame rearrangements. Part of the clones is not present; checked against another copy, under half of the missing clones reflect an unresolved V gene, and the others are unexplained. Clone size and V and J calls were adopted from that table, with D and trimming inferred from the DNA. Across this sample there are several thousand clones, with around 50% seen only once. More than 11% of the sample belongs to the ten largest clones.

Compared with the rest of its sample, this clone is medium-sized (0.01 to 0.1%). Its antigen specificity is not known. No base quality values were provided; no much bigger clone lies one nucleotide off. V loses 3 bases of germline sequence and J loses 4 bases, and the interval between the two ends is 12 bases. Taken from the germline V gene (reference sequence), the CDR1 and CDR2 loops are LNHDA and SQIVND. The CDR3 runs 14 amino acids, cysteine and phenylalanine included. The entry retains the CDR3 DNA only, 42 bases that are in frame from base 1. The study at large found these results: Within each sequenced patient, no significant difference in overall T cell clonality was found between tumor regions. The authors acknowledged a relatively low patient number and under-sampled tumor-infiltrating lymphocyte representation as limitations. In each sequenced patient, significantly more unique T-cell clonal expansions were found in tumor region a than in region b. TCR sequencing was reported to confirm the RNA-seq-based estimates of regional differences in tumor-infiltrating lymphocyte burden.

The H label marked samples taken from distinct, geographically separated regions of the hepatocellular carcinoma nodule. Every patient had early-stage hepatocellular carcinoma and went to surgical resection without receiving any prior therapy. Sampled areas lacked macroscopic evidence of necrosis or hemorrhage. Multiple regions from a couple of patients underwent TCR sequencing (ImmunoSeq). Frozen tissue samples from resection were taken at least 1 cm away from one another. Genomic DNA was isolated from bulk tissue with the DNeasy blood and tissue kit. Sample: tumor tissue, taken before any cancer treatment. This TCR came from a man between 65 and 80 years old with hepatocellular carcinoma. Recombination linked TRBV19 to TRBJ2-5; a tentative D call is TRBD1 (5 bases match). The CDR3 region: CASSMGQGRETQYF. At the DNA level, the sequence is TGTGCCAGTAGTATGGGGCAGGGTAGAGAGACCCAGTACTTC.